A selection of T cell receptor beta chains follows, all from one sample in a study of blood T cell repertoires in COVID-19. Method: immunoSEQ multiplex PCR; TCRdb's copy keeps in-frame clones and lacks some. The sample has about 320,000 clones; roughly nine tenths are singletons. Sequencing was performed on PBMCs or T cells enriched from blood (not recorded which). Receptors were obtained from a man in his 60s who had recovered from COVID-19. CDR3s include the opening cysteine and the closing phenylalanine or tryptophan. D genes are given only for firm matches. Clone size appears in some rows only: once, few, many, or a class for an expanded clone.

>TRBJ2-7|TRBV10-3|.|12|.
CAISSQSYEQYF
TGTGCCATCAGTTCACAGTCCTACGAGCAGTACTTC
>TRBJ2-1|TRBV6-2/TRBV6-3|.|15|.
CASSSRGASRDEQFF
TGTGCCAGCAGTTCGCGTGGGGCTAGTAGGGATGAGCAGTTCTTC
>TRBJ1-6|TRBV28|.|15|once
CASRLGALGNSPLHF
TGTGCCAGCCGCTTGGGGGCACTGGGAAATTCACCCCTCCACTTT
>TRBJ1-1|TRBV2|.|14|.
CASSPGVLLTEAFF
TGTGCCAGCAGCCCCGGGGTCCTTTTAACTGAAGCTTTCTTT
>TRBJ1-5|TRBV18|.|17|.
CASSPLAGRGSNQPQHF
TGTGCCAGCTCACCCCTCGCCGGCAGGGGAAGCAATCAGCCCCAGCATTTT
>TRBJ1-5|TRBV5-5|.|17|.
CASSLGPKGVSNQPQHF
TGTGCCAGCAGCTTGGGCCCAAAAGGGGTTAGCAATCAGCCCCAGCATTTT
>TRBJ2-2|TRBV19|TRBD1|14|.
CATTDRWNTGELFF
TGTGCCACCACGGACAGGTGGAACACCGGGGAGCTGTTTTTT
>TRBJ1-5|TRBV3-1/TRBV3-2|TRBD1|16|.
CASSQGTGGAGQPQHF
TGTGCCAGCAGCCAAGGGACAGGGGGCGCAGGTCAGCCCCAGCATTTT
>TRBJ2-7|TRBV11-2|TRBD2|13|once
CASRRAGVVEQYF
TGTGCCAGCAGAAGGGCGGGAGTGGTCGAGCAGTACTTC
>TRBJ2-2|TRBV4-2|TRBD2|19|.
CASSPREGTSGKNTGELFF
TGTGCCAGCAGCCCTAGGGAGGGGACTAGCGGAAAGAACACCGGGGAGCTGTTTTTT
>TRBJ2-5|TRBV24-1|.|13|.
CATSRGNQETQYF
TGTGCCACCAGTCGCGGGAATCAAGAGACCCAGTACTTC
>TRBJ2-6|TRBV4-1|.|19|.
CASSQDAAGLFSGANVLTF
TGCGCCAGCAGCCAAGATGCGGCAGGGTTGTTCTCTGGGGCCAACGTCCTGACTTTC
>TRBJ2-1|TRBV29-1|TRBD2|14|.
CSGTGLAGGNEQFF
TGCAGCGGGACGGGACTAGCGGGAGGCAATGAGCAGTTCTTC
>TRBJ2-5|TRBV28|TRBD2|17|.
CASSPPSRTSLIETQYF
TGTGCCAGCAGCCCTCCTTCCCGGACTAGCTTGATCGAGACCCAGTACTTC
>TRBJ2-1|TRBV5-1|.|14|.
CASSRLGASNEQFF
TGCGCCAGCAGCCGCCTGGGGGCTTCCAATGAGCAGTTCTTC
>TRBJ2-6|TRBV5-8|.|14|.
CASSLGGNTNVLTF
TGTGCCAGCAGCTTGGGCGGTAACACCAACGTCCTGACTTTC
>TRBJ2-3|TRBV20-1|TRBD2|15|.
CSASLSSGASDTQYF
TGCAGTGCTAGTCTGTCTAGCGGGGCGAGCGATACGCAGTATTTT
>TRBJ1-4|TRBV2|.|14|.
CASSDGRGNEKLFF
TGTGCCAGCAGTGATGGCAGGGGAAACGAAAAACTGTTTTTT
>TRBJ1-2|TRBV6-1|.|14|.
CASSEAWQGYGYTF
TGTGCCAGCAGTGAAGCGTGGCAGGGATATGGCTACACCTTC
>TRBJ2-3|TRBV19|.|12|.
CASSYSTDTQYF
TGTGCCAGTAGTTATAGCACAGATACGCAGTATTTT
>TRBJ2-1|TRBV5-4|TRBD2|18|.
CASSLWLGWSSGGNEQFF
TGTGCCAGCAGCTTGTGGCTTGGTTGGTCTAGCGGGGGCAATGAGCAGTTCTTC
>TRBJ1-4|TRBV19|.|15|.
CASSIRSQGNEKLFF
TGTGCCAGTAGTATACGGAGTCAGGGAAATGAAAAACTGTTTTTT
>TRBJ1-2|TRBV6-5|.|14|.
CASSYSSRGYGYTF
TGTGCCAGCAGTTACTCTTCCAGGGGCTATGGCTACACCTTC
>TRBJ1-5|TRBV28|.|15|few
CASSLSGHPNQPQHF
TGTGCCAGCAGTTTATCGGGACATCCTAATCAGCCCCAGCATTTT
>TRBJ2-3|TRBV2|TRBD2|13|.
CASRGLATDTQYF
TGTGCCAGCAGGGGACTAGCTACAGATACGCAGTATTTT
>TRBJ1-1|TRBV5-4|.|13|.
CASSPTGYTEAFF
TGTGCCAGCAGCCCCACGGGATACACTGAAGCTTTCTTT
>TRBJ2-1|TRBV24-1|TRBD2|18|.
CATSGYGDEAGRMDEQFF
TGTGCCACCAGTGGTTACGGGGACGAAGCGGGAAGAATGGATGAGCAGTTCTTC
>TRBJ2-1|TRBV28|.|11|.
CASDYQNSQFF
TGTGCCAGCGACTACCAAAACTCCCAGTTCTTC
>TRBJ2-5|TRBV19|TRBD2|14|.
CASSIYGRGETQYF
TGTGCCAGTAGTATATACGGGAGGGGAGAGACCCAGTACTTC
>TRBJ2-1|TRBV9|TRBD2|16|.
CASSVRRLAGYNEQFF
TGTGCCAGCAGCGTTCGGCGTCTAGCGGGCTACAATGAGCAGTTCTTC
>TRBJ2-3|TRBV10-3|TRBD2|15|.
CAISDGASGRDTQYF
TGTGCCATCAGTGATGGGGCTAGCGGGAGAGATACGCAGTATTTT
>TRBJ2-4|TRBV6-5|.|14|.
CASSYGVRENIQYF
TGTGCCAGCAGTTACGGGGTCAGGGAAAACATTCAGTACTTC
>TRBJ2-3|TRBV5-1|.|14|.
CASREVVTTDTQYF
TGCGCCAGCAGAGAGGTGGTTACGACAGATACGCAGTATTTT
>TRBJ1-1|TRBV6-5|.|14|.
CASTTGGLHTEAFF
TGTGCCAGCACCACGGGAGGATTGCACACTGAAGCTTTCTTT
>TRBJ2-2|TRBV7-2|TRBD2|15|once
CASSPTSGISGELFF
TGTGCCAGCAGTCCCACTAGCGGGATATCCGGGGAGCTGTTTTTT
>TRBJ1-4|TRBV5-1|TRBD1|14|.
CASSLTTGGEKLFF
TGCGCCAGCAGCTTGACGACAGGGGGTGAAAAACTGTTTTTT
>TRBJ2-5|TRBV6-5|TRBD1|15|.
CASRRDSGKVETQYF
TGTGCCAGCAGGAGGGACAGCGGTAAAGTGGAGACCCAGTACTTC
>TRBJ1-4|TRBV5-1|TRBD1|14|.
CASSQGVNNEKLFF
TGCGCCAGCAGCCAGGGGGTGAATAATGAAAAACTGTTTTTT
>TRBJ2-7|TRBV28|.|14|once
CASRPTTGSYEQYF
TGTGCCAGCAGGCCGACGACAGGTTCCTACGAGCAGTACTTC
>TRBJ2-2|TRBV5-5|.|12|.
CASSFYTGELFF
TGTGCCAGCAGCTTCTACACCGGGGAGCTGTTTTTT
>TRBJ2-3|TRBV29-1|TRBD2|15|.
CSAGGASGSSDTQYF
TGCAGCGCCGGAGGGGCTAGCGGGAGTTCGGATACGCAGTATTTT
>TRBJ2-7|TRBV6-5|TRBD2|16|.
CASSYEGTSVTYEQYF
TGTGCCAGCAGTTATGAGGGGACTAGCGTAACCTACGAGCAGTACTTC
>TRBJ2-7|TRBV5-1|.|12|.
CASSQTGNEQYF
TGCGCCAGCAGCCAAACAGGGAACGAGCAGTACTTC
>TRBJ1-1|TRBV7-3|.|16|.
CASSLVSQVRNTEAFF
TGTGCCAGCAGCTTAGTGTCCCAGGTACGGAACACTGAAGCTTTCTTT
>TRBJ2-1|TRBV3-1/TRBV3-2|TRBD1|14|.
CASAGTGDSNEQFF
TGTGCCAGCGCCGGGACAGGGGATTCCAATGAGCAGTTCTTC